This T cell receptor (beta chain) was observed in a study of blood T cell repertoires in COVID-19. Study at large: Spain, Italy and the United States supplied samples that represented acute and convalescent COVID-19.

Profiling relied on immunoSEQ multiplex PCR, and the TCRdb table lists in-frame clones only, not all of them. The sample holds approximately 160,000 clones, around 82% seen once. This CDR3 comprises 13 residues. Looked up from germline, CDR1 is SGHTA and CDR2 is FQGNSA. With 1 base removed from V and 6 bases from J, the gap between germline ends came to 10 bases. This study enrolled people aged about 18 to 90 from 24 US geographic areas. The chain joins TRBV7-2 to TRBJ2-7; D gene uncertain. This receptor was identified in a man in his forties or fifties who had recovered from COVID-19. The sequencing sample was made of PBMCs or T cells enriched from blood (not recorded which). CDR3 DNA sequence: TGTGCCAGCAGCTTAGTCTCCTCGGGCGAGCAGTACGTC. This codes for CASSLVSSGEQYV.